The rows below give T cell receptor beta chains drawn from one sample of a study of OX40 agonist ivuxolimab in advanced cancers. Sequenced by immunoSEQ multiplex PCR; TCRdb stores in-frame clones only, minus some. The table records 75,000 or so clones, almost 85% of them present only once. The source material was CD4+ or CD8+ T cells sorted from blood, sampled in a trial of the OX40 agonist ivuxolimab. These TCRs come from an adult with an advanced solid tumor such as melanoma, head and neck, liver or kidney cancer. The CDR3 runs from the conserved cysteine through the conserved F or W. A D gene is named only where the DNA matches it firmly. Size values are once, few and many counts, or a class for expanded clones, and some rows have none.

V	size	D	length	J	DNA	CDR3
TRBV2	.	.	16	TRBJ2-3	TGTGCCAGCAGTGAACTAGCTGACGCCGGGACAGATACGCAGTATTTT	CASSELADAGTDTQYF
TRBV29-1	once	.	14	TRBJ1-1	TGCAGCGTTGCTGGGGGAGGTTCGATTACTGAAGCTTTCTTT	CSVAGGGSITEAFF
TRBV19	once	.	13	TRBJ2-7	TGTGCCAGTAGTTCGACGGTCCCCTACGAGCAGTACTTC	CASSSTVPYEQYF
TRBV9	.	.	14	TRBJ2-7	TGTGCCAGCAGCGTAGGTGGGGACTCCTACGAGCAGTACTTC	CASSVGGDSYEQYF
TRBV5-6	.	.	13	TRBJ1-4	TGTGCCAGCAGCTGGGGGACATCGAAAAAACTGTTTTTT	CASSWGTSKKLFF
TRBV7-9	few	TRBD1	15	TRBJ1-1	TGTGCCAGCAGCTGGACAGGGTTCGTCGACACTGAAGCTTTCTTT	CASSWTGFVDTEAFF
TRBV7-9	.	.	12	TRBJ2-5	TGTGCCAGCAGCTTAAAGCAAGAGACCCAGTACTTC	CASSLKQETQYF
TRBV7-9	.	.	15	TRBJ2-7	TGTGCCAGCAGCTTTCAGGGATCTAAGGCCTACGAGCAGTACTTC	CASSFQGSKAYEQYF
TRBV5-1	.	TRBD1	14	TRBJ2-5	TGCGCCAGCAGCGGACGGGACAGACAAGAGACCCAGTACTTC	CASSGRDRQETQYF
TRBV5-4	.	TRBD2	14	TRBJ2-7	TGTGCCAGCAGCTTGGACCTAGCGGCCTACGAGCAGTACTTC	CASSLDLAAYEQYF
TRBV30	.	TRBD1	15	TRBJ1-2	TGTGCCTGGAGGACTTCCGGACAGGTCCTCTATGGCTACACCTTC	CAWRTSGQVLYGYTF
TRBV19	once	.	19	TRBJ2-1	TGTGCCAGTAGTATACCCAGTGGCATTGGCGGGCTTTTCTACAATGAGCAGTTCTTC	CASSIPSGIGGLFYNEQFF
TRBV18	few	TRBD1	14	TRBJ1-2	TGTGCCAGCTCACCCGGACAGGGCCTCTATGGCTACACCTTC	CASSPGQGLYGYTF
TRBV4-3	once	.	16	TRBJ1-6	TGCGCCAGCACCCAGGGGATTAGGGAACCAAGGTCACCCCTCCACTTT	CASTQGIREPRSPLHF
TRBV19	.	TRBD2	16	TRBJ2-1	TGTGCCAGTAGTATCTTGCTGGCGGGGGGATACAATGAGCAGTTCTTC	CASSILLAGGYNEQFF